This TCR beta chain was captured by sequencing in a study of T-cell reconstitution after alpha-beta-depleted transplantation in children. Looked up from germline, CDR1 is SGHRS and CDR2 is YFSETQ. Trimming left V 0 bases short and J 4 bases short, with 16 bases between. The CDR3 is made up of 16 amino acids. Unique molecular identifiers were used to barcode this TCRbeta library. TCRdb analysed the PCR reads with MiXCR anew, one entry per CDR3 protein. This table holds 75,000 to 100,000 distinct CDR3 sequences, roughly 8.8% found once. This clonotype was counted many times. This TCR was recovered from a human donor who donated a stem cell graft to a child with congenital amegakaryocytic thrombocytopenia. This material consisted of PBMCs from the stem cell graft donor, taken from the stem cell graft. The V and J genes are TRBV5-1 and TRBJ1-1; D perhaps matches TRBD1 (5 bases). This chain's CDR3 is CASSLAGTSGSTEAFF. The CDR3 nucleotides are TGCGCCAGCAGCTTGGCTGGGACGTCGGGGAGCACTGAAGCTTTCTTT.